The entry below describes one T cell receptor beta chain. Its target is not known. This specimen belongs to a study of CD8+ T cells in alopecia areata. In the study overall: Treatment of the treated patients consisted of oral tofacitinib, 5 to 10 mg twice daily. Overall study results and limits: Researchers say the link of baseline CD8+ expansion to response remains uncertain, with one nonresponder.

Treatment in this sample: oral pan-JAK inhibitor, 5-10 mg twice daily. CDR1 and CDR2 (germline): SGHRS, YFSETQ. CDR3 length: 11 residues. The germline V and J ends were trimmed by 4 bases and 3 bases, with 4 bases remaining between them. Sequencing templates came from extracted RNA that was reverse transcribed into cDNA. Only in-frame clones appear in the TCRdb table, and some are missing; sequencing was by immunoSEQ multiplex PCR. The top ten clones hold roughly 0.85% of a sample with about 160,000 clones, around three fifths of them seen once. The source material was CD4+ T cells sorted from blood, sampled at week 4, from a patient treated with tofacitinib. The rearrangement joins TRBV5-1 to TRBJ2-5; no clear D. The sequence was collected from a human donor with alopecia areata. The CDR3 DNA reads as TGCGCCAGCAGCGGGGAAGAGACCCAGTACTTC. It translates to CASSGEETQYF.